The rows below give T cell receptor beta chains drawn from one sample of a study of blood T cell repertoires in COVID-19. The data were produced by immunoSEQ multiplex PCR, yet TCRdb's version contains in-frame clones alone and is incomplete. The table records about 90,000 clones, about three quarters of them present only once. The specimen sequenced was peripheral blood. All receptors derive from a man in his 70s with acute or convalescent COVID-19. Both conserved end residues are part of each CDR3. The order of the fields is D gene, clone size, J gene, V gene, CDR3 protein, CDR3 DNA. D genes are given only for firm matches. A row's size may be missing; if present it is once, few, many or a size class.

d_call: -; clone_size: few; j_call: TRBJ1-2; v_call: TRBV15; cdr3_aa: CATTTSRNYGYTF; cdr3_nt: TGTGCCACCACCACATCAAGAAACTATGGCTACACCTTC
d_call: -; clone_size: -; j_call: TRBJ2-2; v_call: TRBV7-2; cdr3_aa: CASSPWTVNTGELFF; cdr3_nt: TGTGCCAGCAGCCCCTGGACAGTGAACACCGGGGAGCTGTTTTTT
d_call: -; clone_size: -; j_call: TRBJ2-7; v_call: TRBV28; cdr3_aa: CASSFGTPEGEQYF; cdr3_nt: TGTGCCAGCAGTTTTGGAACCCCGGAGGGAGAGCAGTACTTC
d_call: TRBD1; clone_size: -; j_call: TRBJ2-3; v_call: TRBV5-4; cdr3_aa: CASSLAGQGATDTQYF; cdr3_nt: TGTGCCAGCAGCTTGGCCGGGCAGGGGGCAACAGATACGCAGTATTTT
d_call: TRBD1; clone_size: -; j_call: TRBJ1-2; v_call: TRBV12-5; cdr3_aa: CASGSGTASNYGYTF; cdr3_nt: TGTGCTAGTGGTTCCGGGACAGCTTCTAACTATGGCTACACCTTC
d_call: -; clone_size: -; j_call: TRBJ1-3; v_call: TRBV5-4; cdr3_aa: CASSLDSVNSGNTIYF; cdr3_nt: TGTGCCAGCAGCTTAGATTCGGTAAACTCTGGAAACACCATATATTTT
d_call: -; clone_size: -; j_call: TRBJ2-7; v_call: TRBV2; cdr3_aa: CASTASGYEQYF; cdr3_nt: TGTGCCAGCACGGCTAGTGGGTACGAGCAGTACTTC
d_call: TRBD1; clone_size: -; j_call: TRBJ2-2; v_call: TRBV7-2; cdr3_aa: CASSTGANTGELFF; cdr3_nt: TGTGCCAGCAGCACAGGGGCCAACACCGGGGAGCTGTTTTTT
d_call: TRBD1; clone_size: -; j_call: TRBJ1-2; v_call: TRBV11-2; cdr3_aa: CASSFQQGYYGYTF; cdr3_nt: TGTGCCAGCAGCTTCCAACAGGGGTACTATGGCTACACCTTC
d_call: -; clone_size: -; j_call: TRBJ1-3; v_call: TRBV19; cdr3_aa: CASSINVGVPDSGNTIYF; cdr3_nt: TGTGCCAGTAGTATAAATGTCGGGGTACCGGACTCTGGAAACACCATATATTTT
d_call: -; clone_size: -; j_call: TRBJ1-3; v_call: TRBV2; cdr3_aa: CASSRDTDSGNTIYF; cdr3_nt: TGTGCCAGCAGTAGGGACACCGACTCTGGAAACACCATATATTTT
d_call: -; clone_size: -; j_call: TRBJ2-5; v_call: TRBV6-2/TRBV6-3; cdr3_aa: CASSSRQREQVKTQYF; cdr3_nt: TGTGCCAGCAGCTCACGCCAAAGGGAGCAGGTTAAGACCCAGTACTTC
d_call: TRBD1; clone_size: -; j_call: TRBJ1-1; v_call: TRBV7-3; cdr3_aa: CASSSDRANTEAFF; cdr3_nt: TGTGCCAGCAGCTCCGACAGGGCGAACACTGAAGCTTTCTTT
d_call: TRBD1; clone_size: -; j_call: TRBJ2-5; v_call: TRBV4-1; cdr3_aa: CASSQGRQGYQETQYF; cdr3_nt: TGCGCCAGCAGCCAAGGCCGACAGGGCTATCAAGAGACCCAGTACTTC
d_call: TRBD2; clone_size: -; j_call: TRBJ2-2; v_call: TRBV7-3; cdr3_aa: CASSLLAGGPDTGELFF; cdr3_nt: TGTGCCAGCAGCCTTCTAGCGGGAGGGCCTGACACCGGGGAGCTGTTTTTT
d_call: -; clone_size: once; j_call: TRBJ2-5; v_call: TRBV7-6; cdr3_aa: CASSLYGAGQETQYF; cdr3_nt: TGTGCCAGCTCCCTCTATGGGGCAGGCCAAGAGACCCAGTACTTC
d_call: -; clone_size: -; j_call: TRBJ2-5; v_call: TRBV20-1; cdr3_aa: CSARRQETQYF; cdr3_nt: TGCAGTGCTAGGCGTCAAGAGACCCAGTACTTC
d_call: -; clone_size: -; j_call: TRBJ1-1; v_call: TRBV10-3; cdr3_aa: CAISESRGMNTEAFF; cdr3_nt: TGTGCCATCAGTGAGTCGAGAGGTATGAACACTGAAGCTTTCTTT
d_call: TRBD1; clone_size: -; j_call: TRBJ1-5; v_call: TRBV15; cdr3_aa: CATRPGQGRYQPQHF; cdr3_nt: TGTGCCACCAGACCGGGACAGGGAAGGTATCAGCCCCAGCATTTT
d_call: -; clone_size: -; j_call: TRBJ1-6; v_call: TRBV27; cdr3_aa: CASSLTRLQGSNSPLHF; cdr3_nt: TGTGCCAGCAGTTTAACCCGCCTACAGGGAAGCAATTCACCCCTCCACTTT
d_call: -; clone_size: -; j_call: TRBJ2-1; v_call: TRBV11-2; cdr3_aa: CASSLDPKRGQFF; cdr3_nt: TGTGCCAGCAGCTTAGACCCGAAAAGAGGGCAGTTCTTC
d_call: TRBD1; clone_size: -; j_call: TRBJ1-2; v_call: TRBV19; cdr3_aa: CASSIARDSYGYTF; cdr3_nt: TGTGCCAGTAGTATAGCTCGGGACAGCTATGGCTACACCTTC
d_call: -; clone_size: -; j_call: TRBJ2-1; v_call: TRBV6-5; cdr3_aa: CASSYSSEQFF; cdr3_nt: TGTGCCAGCAGTTACTCGAGTGAGCAGTTCTTC
d_call: -; clone_size: -; j_call: TRBJ2-1; v_call: TRBV5-6; cdr3_aa: CASSSLTKGLGYNEQFF; cdr3_nt: TGTGCCAGCAGCTCGTTGACGAAGGGACTGGGCTACAATGAGCAGTTCTTC
d_call: -; clone_size: -; j_call: TRBJ2-7; v_call: TRBV5-1; cdr3_aa: CASSSTGLGSYEQYF; cdr3_nt: TGCGCCAGCAGCTCTACAGGGCTGGGCTCCTACGAGCAGTACTTC
d_call: -; clone_size: -; j_call: TRBJ1-1; v_call: TRBV27; cdr3_aa: CASTPTERNTEAFF; cdr3_nt: TGTGCCAGCACCCCGACAGAGAGGAACACTGAAGCTTTCTTT
d_call: TRBD1; clone_size: -; j_call: TRBJ1-1; v_call: TRBV6-5; cdr3_aa: CASSYAGTGFSEAFF; cdr3_nt: TGTGCCAGCAGTTACGCCGGGACAGGGTTTTCTGAAGCTTTCTTT
d_call: TRBD1; clone_size: -; j_call: TRBJ1-1; v_call: TRBV6-5; cdr3_aa: CASSSTGSSNTEAFF; cdr3_nt: TGTGCCAGCAGTTCGACAGGGAGCTCGAACACTGAAGCTTTCTTT
d_call: -; clone_size: -; j_call: TRBJ1-2; v_call: TRBV28; cdr3_aa: CASSLDQGRYGYTF; cdr3_nt: TGTGCCAGCAGTTTAGACCAGGGCCGCTATGGCTACACCTTC
d_call: -; clone_size: -; j_call: TRBJ1-1; v_call: TRBV3-1/TRBV3-2; cdr3_aa: CASSQDPGGGMNTEAFF; cdr3_nt: TGTGCCAGCAGCCAAGATCCCGGGGGGGGGATGAACACTGAAGCTTTCTTT
d_call: -; clone_size: few; j_call: TRBJ1-5; v_call: TRBV18; cdr3_aa: CASSRSQGLNQPQHF; cdr3_nt: TGTGCCAGCTCACGGTCGCAGGGACTCAATCAGCCCCAGCATTTT
d_call: TRBD1; clone_size: -; j_call: TRBJ2-5; v_call: TRBV2; cdr3_aa: CASSESTGLETQYF; cdr3_nt: TGTGCCAGCAGTGAATCGACAGGGTTAGAGACCCAGTACTTC